The 29 T cell receptor beta chains below come from one sample, sequenced in a study of Ad26.COV2.S vaccination and SARS-CoV-2 variants. Specified treatment: 15 to 20 received Ad26.COV2.S at low or high dose, single or two shots; 5 received placebo; per-sample allocation not given. The study sampled participants on day 63 after the first vaccine or placebo injection. Sequencing was performed with immunoSEQ multiplex PCR; in TCRdb, only in-frame clones are kept and a portion is missing. The table shows 300,000 to 400,000 clones, with around 86% occurring only once. The sample was peripheral blood, taken in a trial of Ad26.COV2.S vaccine versus placebo. Every receptor here comes from a person aged 18-60 years who received the Ad26.COV2.S COVID-19 vaccine or a placebo.

The V and J genes are TRBV5-1 and TRBJ2-1; D gene unclear. Trimming removed 4 bases at V and 12 bases at J, with 11 bases between. Germline loops: CDR1 SGHRS, CDR2 YFSETQ. The CDR3 loop spans 11 amino acids. The CDR3 nucleotides are TGCGCCAGCAGCATGGGCGGTCGGCAGTTCTTC. As protein: CASSMGGRQFF.

The CDR3, as DNA: TGTGCCAGCACCCCCGGACAGGGCCAGAATTCACCCCTCCACTTT. Translated, it gives CASTPGQGQNSPLHF. The V and J genes are TRBV5-4 and TRBJ1-6; 8 nucleotides line up with TRBD1. The CDR3 sequence is 15 residues long. Trimming removed 6 bases from V and 7 bases from J; junction bases left unmatched: 9. The germline gives CDR1 SGHNT, CDR2 YYREEE (reference sequence).

The chain is built from TRBV6-5 and TRBJ1-4; D might be TRBD1 (5 bases). This CDR3 contains 12 residues. The V and J ends lost 2 bases and 7 bases respectively, with 5 bases between them. The germline CDR1 and CDR2 sequences are MNHEY and SVGAGI. CDR3 amino acids: CASSYGGEKLFF. DNA for the CDR3: TGTGCCAGCAGTTACGGGGGTGAAAAACTGTTTTTT.

V gene TRBV5-1 combines with J gene TRBJ1-1; 8 nucleotides align to TRBD1. Per germline, CDR1 SGHRS and CDR2 YFSETQ. V lost 0 bases and J lost 11; bases outside the gene matches: 9. The CDR3 extends over 14 amino acids. The CDR3 nucleotides are TGCGCCAGCAGCTTGGTGGGACAGGTAATTGGGGCTTTCTTT. Protein product: CASSLVGQVIGAFF. Full variable domain (missing parts from reference TRBV5-1 and TRBJ1-1): KAGVTQTPRYLIKTRGQQVTLSCSPISGHRSVSWYQQTPGQGLQFLFEYFSETQRNKGNFPGRFSGRQFSNSRSEMNVSTLELGDSALYLCASSLVGQVIGAFFGQGTRLTVV.

The chain has TRBV7-3 and TRBJ2-5; no definite D call. The germline V gene encodes CDR1 SGHTA and CDR2 FQGTGA. V was pared by 5 bases and J by 3 bases, with 16 bases between. CDR3 length equals 15 residues. The CDR3 loop reads CASSPFGGTEETQYF. The DNA for the CDR3 is TGTGCCAGCAGCCCGTTTGGTGGTACAGAAGAGACCCAGTACTTC.

The chain employs TRBV7-6 and TRBJ1-1; D is ambiguous. This CDR3 is built from 12 residues. Between the trimmed V and J ends, which lost 3 bases and 6 bases, there was a span of 8 bases. The germline V gene has CDR1 SGHVS and CDR2 FNYEAQ. The CDR3 sequence: CASSFIGAEAFF. CDR3 sequence (DNA): TGTGCCAGCAGCTTCATTGGAGCTGAAGCTTTCTTT.

The chain is built from TRBV5-1 and TRBJ1-1; D ambiguous. The CDR3 runs 13 residues. Per the germline V gene, CDR1 is SGHRS and CDR2 is YFSETQ. Trimming shortened V by 10 bases and J by 0 bases, and 13 bases separated the two germline ends. The CDR3 region has the DNA TGCGCCTCAAAGCGGGATATGAACACTGAAGCTTTCTTT. This translates into CASKRDMNTEAFF.

This clone was seen only once. The chain links TRBV27 to TRBJ2-7; 10 bases are shared with TRBD1. CDR3 length: 14 residues. Germline CDR1 reads MNHEY; CDR2 reads SMNVEV (reference sequence). J was trimmed by 6 bases and V by 4 bases; bases with no gene match: 6. CDR3 coding DNA: TGTGCCAGCAGTTACCGGGACAGGGGCACCGAGCAGTACTTC. Amino acid sequence: CASSYRDRGTEQYF.

This chain links TRBV10-3 with TRBJ2-7; D uncertain. The V and J ends lost 6 bases and 0 bases respectively, with 9 bases between them. The CDR3 sequence is 13 residues long. Per the germline V gene, CDR1 is ENHRY and CDR2 is SYGVKD. The CDR3 loop reads CAIRALSSYEQYF. CDR3 DNA sequence: TGTGCCATCAGGGCCTTATCCTCCTACGAGCAGTACTTC.

Points on this clone: The junction does not match germline at one end; this may be a read error. The chain links TRBV6-5 to TRBJ1-1; TRBD1 aligns across 8 bases. The CDR3 totals 13 residues. Germline CDR1 is MNHEY and CDR2 is SVGAGI. This CDR3 reads CASSSTGVQRRLF. CDR3 nucleotide sequence: TGTGCCAGCAGCTCGACAGGGGTCCAGCGGCGGCTTTTT.

The chain carries TRBV5-6 and TRBJ1-1, with TRBD1 as a possible D gene (6 bases). V was cut by 6 bases and J by 1 base, with 16 bases left in between. The CDR3 covers 15 residues. From germline, CDR1 is SGHDT and CDR2 YYEEEE. For the CDR3, the DNA is TGTGCCAGCACCTCTTCCGGGGGCTCGAACACTGAAGCTTTCTTT. It codes for CASTSSGGSNTEAFF. The full variable domain, with the rest looked up from reference TRBV5-6 and TRBJ1-1, is DAGVTQSPTHLIKTRGQQVTLRCSPKSGHDTVSWYQQALGQGPQFIFQYYEEEERQRGNFPDRFSGHQFPNYSSELNVNALLLGDSALYLCASTSSGGSNTEAFFGQGTRLTVV.

A single count supports this clone. The genes are TRBV7-8 and TRBJ1-5; unclear D gene. Germline CDR1 is SGHVS and CDR2 is FQNEAQ. The CDR3 has 15 residues. V dropped 5 bases and J dropped 1 base, with 12 bases sitting between them. The DNA for the CDR3 is TGTGCCAGCAGCCCCGAGGGAGGGAGCAATCAGCCCCAGCATTTT. Its protein is CASSPEGGSNQPQHF.

V usage is TRBV6-2 or TRBV6-3 and J usage is TRBJ2-7, with 10 bases identical to TRBD1. The junction had 8 bases not matched to a gene; V was cut back by 2 bases and J by 4 bases. In germline, CDR1 is MNHEY, CDR2 SVGEGT. The CDR3 is made up of 16 amino acids. The CDR3 bases are TGTGCCAGCAGTTACGCCCGGGACAGGGGTGCTTACGAGCAGTACTTC. It specifies CASSYARDRGAYEQYF.

This clone is a singleton in its sample. The chain is built from TRBV11-1 and TRBJ2-7, with D perhaps matching TRBD1 (6 bases). Germline assignment: CDR1 SGHAT and CDR2 FQDESV (reference sequence). With 5 bases removed from V and 5 bases from J, the gap between germline ends came to 10 bases. The CDR3 covers 12 residues. The CDR3 DNA is TGTGCCAGCAGCCTCCAGGGGAACGAGCAGTACTTC. Encoded protein: CASSLQGNEQYF.

The rearrangement joins TRBV3-1 (or the pseudogene TRBV3-2) to TRBJ1-1; TRBD1 aligns across 7 bases. CDR3 length: 14 residues. Trimming took 4 bases from V and 4 from J; bases not matched to a gene: 6. The germline V gene encodes CDR1 LGHDT and CDR2 YNNKEL (reference sequence). In nucleotides, the CDR3 is TGTGCCAGCAGCCTTGGACAGGAAGGCACTGAAGCTTTCTTT. Translating it yields CASSLGQEGTEAFF.

DNA for the CDR3: TGTGCCAGCAGTCCCCGGGACAGGGGTCGAGGCGAGCAGTACTTC. It encodes CASSPRDRGRGEQYF. The gene calls are TRBV4-2 and TRBJ2-7; TRBD1 aligns across 10 bases. Germline-derived CDR1 and CDR2 are LGHNA and YNFKEQ. The trim removed 6 bases at V and 6 bases at J, leaving 11 bases unmatched. This CDR3 spans 15 amino acids.

The chain couples TRBV12-3 or TRBV12-4 to TRBJ1-5; D is unclear. CDR3 length equals 12 residues. Trimming stripped 6 bases from V and 0 bases from J, with 3 bases between. CDR3 region: CASSNSNQPQHF. The CDR3 DNA follows: TGTGCCAGCAGCAATAGCAATCAGCCCCAGCATTTT.

The chain combines TRBV3-1 (or the pseudogene TRBV3-2) with TRBJ1-5, with D maybe TRBD1 (5 bases). Deletions cut 0 bases from V and 7 bases from J, with 10 bases between. Per germline, CDR1 LGHDT and CDR2 YNNKEL (reference sequence). This CDR3 has 14 residues. The CDR3 here is CASSQDQGTQPQHF. As DNA, the CDR3 is TGTGCCAGCAGCCAAGATCAGGGTACCCAGCCCCAGCATTTT.

V is TRBV7-6 and J is TRBJ2-3; 9 bases agree with TRBD2. In germline, CDR1 is SGHVS, CDR2 FNYEAQ. This CDR3 has 16 amino acids. V shed 1 base and J 1 base; nucleotides not matched to a gene: 3. The CDR3 loop reads CASSLGRGGRTDTQYF. DNA for the CDR3: TGTGCCAGCAGCTTAGGGCGGGGGGGCCGCACAGATACGCAGTATTTT.

V gene TRBV5-1 combines with J gene TRBJ1-3; no firm D call. Germline values: CDR1 SGHRS, CDR2 YFSETQ. Between the trimmed V and J ends, which lost 6 bases and 2 bases, there was a span of 6 bases. The CDR3 runs to 12 residues. Here the CDR3 reads CASTGTGNTIYF. In nucleotides, the CDR3 is TGCGCCAGCACCGGGACTGGAAACACCATATATTTT.

The rearrangement joins TRBV29-1 to TRBJ1-1; D is unclear. The CDR3 is made up of 11 amino acids. Germline V CDR1 and CDR2: SQVTM, ANQGSEA. V was pared by 4 bases and J by 5 bases, with 8 bases between. Written as DNA, the CDR3 is TGCAGCGTTGTGGGTGGGACTGAAGCTTTCTTT. It translates to CSVVGGTEAFF. Combining the CDR3 with reference TRBV29-1 and TRBJ1-1 gives the whole variable domain SAVISQKPSRDICQRGTSLTIQCQVDSQVTMMFWYRQQPGQSLTLIATANQGSEATYESGFVIDKFPISRPNLTFSTLTVSNMSPEDSSIYLCSVVGGTEAFFGQGTRLTVV.

The chain recombines TRBV11-2 with TRBJ1-2; 7 bases line up with TRBD1. Trimming cost V 5 bases and J 4 bases; bases outside gene matches: 4. CDR1 and CDR2 (germline): SGHAT, FQNNGV. The CDR3 runs to 13 residues. CDR3 bases: TGTGCCAGCAGCCTTGGGACAGCCTATGGCTACACCTTC. Amino acids: CASSLGTAYGYTF.

This chain uses TRBV2 with TRBJ1-5, with no clear D. The CDR3 is 14 amino acids. Trimming removed 5 bases at V and 2 bases at J, with 10 bases between. Germline CDR1 SNHLY, CDR2 FYNNEI. CDR3: CASSRQKGNQPQHF. CDR3 bases: TGTGCCAGCAGTCGGCAGAAGGGCAATCAGCCCCAGCATTTT.

This chain connects TRBV30 to TRBJ2-5, with 9 bases fitting TRBD2. Trimming at V came to 0 bases and at J to 5 bases, leaving 4 bases not matched to a gene. Germline-derived CDR1 and CDR2 are GTSNPN and SVGIG (reference sequence). This CDR3 region has 14 residues. The CDR3, as DNA: TGTGCCTGGAGTGTACGTAGCGGGGGCGAGACCCAGTACTTC. Translating gives CAWSVRSGGETQYF.

V is TRBV27 and J is TRBJ2-7; D is perhaps TRBD2 (7 bases). V shed 4 bases and J shed 3 bases, with 16 bases lying between them. Germline assignment: CDR1 MNHEY and CDR2 SMNVEV (reference sequence). This CDR3 spans 15 amino acids. The CDR3 spells CASSWGGGSVYEQYF. The CDR3, as DNA: TGTGCCAGCAGTTGGGGGGGCGGCTCCGTCTACGAGCAGTACTTC.

This clone was detected only once. This rearrangement joins TRBV6-5 to TRBJ2-7; 9 bases match TRBD1. V lost 5 bases and J lost 3; bases outside the gene matches: 2. This CDR3 spans 13 amino acids. Germline assignment: CDR1 MNHEY and CDR2 SVGAGI. CDR3 amino acids: CASSRQGVYEQYF. For the CDR3, the DNA is TGTGCCAGCAGTCGACAGGGGGTCTACGAGCAGTACTTC.

This clone appeared a single time. This chain uses TRBV6-5 with TRBJ1-1, with D maybe TRBD1 (5 bases). The CDR3 has 13 residues. With 6 bases removed from V and 8 bases from J, the gap between germline ends came to 16 bases. Germline CDR1 and CDR2: MNHEY and SVGAGI. The DNA for the CDR3 is TGTGCCAGCAGAACAACCGGGACTGCAGAAGCTTTCTTT. Protein product: CASRTTGTAEAFF.

The rearrangement links TRBV5-1 to TRBJ1-4, with D maybe TRBD1 (6 bases). This CDR3 contains 14 residues. Germline-derived CDR1 and CDR2 are SGHRS and YFSETQ. Trimming stripped 4 bases from V and 5 bases from J, with 12 bases between. CDR3 residues: CASSRQADNEKLFF. The CDR3 DNA sequence: TGCGCCAGCAGCAGACAGGCTGACAATGAAAAACTGTTTTTT.

This sequence joins TRBV29-1 and TRBJ2-2; 7 bases line up with TRBD1. Unmatched junction bases numbered 3, after V lost 4 bases and J lost 1 base. The V gene's germline CDR1 is SQVTM and CDR2 ANQGSEA. CDR3 length: 14 residues. The CDR3 DNA sequence: TGCAGCGTTGTACACAGGGGGAACACCGGGGAGCTGTTTTTT. It yields the protein CSVVHRGNTGELFF.